This T cell receptor beta chain was documented in a study of PD-1 blockade in mismatch repair-deficient tumors. Sequencing was performed with immunoSEQ multiplex PCR; in TCRdb, only in-frame clones are kept and a portion is missing. The table includes 56,000 or so clones, roughly 80% detected once. Trimming stripped 4 bases from V and 4 bases from J, with 11 bases between. Germline V CDR1 and CDR2: SNHLY, FYNNEI. The CDR3 loop spans 14 amino acids. This TCR was recovered from an adult with mismatch repair-deficient cancer. Sequences were derived from peripheral blood, sampled 4 weeks after starting pembrolizumab. The gene calls are TRBV2 and TRBJ1-5; TRBD1 is a possible D gene (5 bases). The CDR3 spells CASSVYEGNQPQHF. The CDR3 DNA follows: TGTGCCAGCAGTGTTTACGAGGGGAATCAGCCCCAGCATTTT.